This TCR beta chain was sequenced in a study of T cells in localized non-small cell lung cancer. Measured with immunoSEQ multiplex PCR; TCRdb has only the in-frame clones, and not every one. The sample holds fewer than 3,000 clones; around 33% are singletons and the top ten take more than 10%. This CDR3 is 13 amino acids long. With 0 bases removed from V and 4 bases from J, the gap between germline ends came to 6 bases. The germline CDR1 and CDR2 sequences are LNHDA and SQIVND (reference sequence). This clone was recorded a few times. Here the sequenced sample was normal lung tissue next to the tumor, taken before any cancer treatment. This clonotype was obtained from a man aged 40 to 70 with stage I lung adenocarcinoma. The chain couples TRBV19 to TRBJ1-1; D gene unclear. The CDR3 sequence is CASSIDGVTEAFF. CDR3 sequence (DNA): TGTGCCAGTAGTATAGACGGGGTCACTGAAGCTTTCTTT.